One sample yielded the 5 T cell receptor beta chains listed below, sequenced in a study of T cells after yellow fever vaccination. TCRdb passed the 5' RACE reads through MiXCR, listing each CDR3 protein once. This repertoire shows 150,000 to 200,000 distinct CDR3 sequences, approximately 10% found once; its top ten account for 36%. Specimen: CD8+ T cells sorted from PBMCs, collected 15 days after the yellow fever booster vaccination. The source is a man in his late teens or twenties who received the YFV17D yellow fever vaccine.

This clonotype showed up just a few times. This chain's CDR3 is CASSAGQGASSPLHF. The DNA for the CDR3 is TGTGCCAGCAGTGCGGGACAGGGGGCGAGTTCACCCCTCCACTTT. This chain joins TRBV6-6 and TRBJ1-6; 12 bases are a match to TRBD1. V dropped 5 bases and J dropped 9; count of bases not matched to a gene: 5. The germline gives CDR1 MNHNY, CDR2 SVGAGI (reference sequence). The CDR3 length is 15 residues.

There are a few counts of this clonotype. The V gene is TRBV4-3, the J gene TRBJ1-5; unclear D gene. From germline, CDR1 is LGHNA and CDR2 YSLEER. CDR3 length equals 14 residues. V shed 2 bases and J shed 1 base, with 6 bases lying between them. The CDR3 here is CASSQLGSNQPQHF. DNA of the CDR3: TGCGCCAGCAGCCAACTCGGGAGCAATCAGCCCCAGCATTTT.

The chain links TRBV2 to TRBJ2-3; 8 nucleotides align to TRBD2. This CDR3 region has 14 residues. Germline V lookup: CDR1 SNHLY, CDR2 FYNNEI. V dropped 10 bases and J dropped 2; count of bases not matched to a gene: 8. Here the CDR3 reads CATDSGGFTDTQYF. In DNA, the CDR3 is TGTGCCACCGACAGCGGGGGTTTCACAGATACGCAGTATTTT.

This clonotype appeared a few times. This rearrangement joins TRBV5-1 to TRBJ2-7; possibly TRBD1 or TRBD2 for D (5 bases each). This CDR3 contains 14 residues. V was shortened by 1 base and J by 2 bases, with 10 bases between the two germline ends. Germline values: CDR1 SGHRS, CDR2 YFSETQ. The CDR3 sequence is CASSLRGAPYEQYF. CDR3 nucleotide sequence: TGCGCCAGCAGCTTGCGGGGCGCCCCCTACGAGCAGTACTTC.

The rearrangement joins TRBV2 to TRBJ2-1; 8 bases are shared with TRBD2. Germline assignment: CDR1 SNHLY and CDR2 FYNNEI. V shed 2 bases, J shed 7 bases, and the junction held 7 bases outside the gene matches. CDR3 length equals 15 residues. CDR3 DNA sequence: TGTGCCAGCAGTGAATCGAGCGGGGGTAGGAATGAGCAGTTCTTC. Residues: CASSESSGGRNEQFF.